One and the same sample provided the 16 T cell receptor beta chains below, sequenced in a study of blood T cell repertoires in COVID-19. Here immunoSEQ multiplex PCR was the method, and the copy in TCRdb shows in-frame clones only, minus some. Altogether approximately 140,000 clones are present, around 87% being singletons, with the ten largest covering 1.2%. Sample: PBMCs or T cells enriched from blood (not recorded which). These receptors were collected from a woman aged 30 to 39 with acute COVID-19.

The chain recombines TRBV20-1 with TRBJ2-1; possibly TRBD2 for D (5 bases). This CDR3 contains 14 residues. CDR1 and CDR2 from the germline V gene are DFQATT and SNEGSKA (reference sequence). V was pared by 3 bases and J by 7 bases, with 16 bases between. The CDR3 spells CSASWVRSGNEQFF. In DNA form, the CDR3 reads TGCAGTGCTAGTTGGGTGCGGAGCGGAAATGAGCAGTTCTTC.

This chain connects TRBV18 to TRBJ2-2; 8 nucleotides match TRBD1. This CDR3 has 15 amino acids. The germline V gene encodes CDR1 KGHSH and CDR2 LQKENI. The ends lost 1 base at V and 5 bases at J; junction bases unmatched: 3. This chain's CDR3 is CASSPQQGETGELFF. The CDR3 DNA follows: TGTGCCAGCTCACCACAACAGGGGGAAACCGGGGAGCTGTTTTTT.

The gene calls are TRBV5-1 and TRBJ2-3; 11 nucleotides match TRBD2. CDR1 is SGHRS and CDR2 is YFSETQ in the germline V gene. The CDR3 extends over 18 amino acids. Trimming took 6 bases from V and 4 from J; bases not matched to a gene: 16. The CDR3 spells CASKVLSGRAGGSDTQYF. The CDR3 nucleotides read TGCGCCAGCAAGGTTCTTAGCGGGAGGGCCGGAGGATCAGATACGCAGTATTTT.

The chain has TRBV7-8 and TRBJ1-5; no clear D. Per the germline V gene, CDR1 is SGHVS and CDR2 is FQNEAQ. V shed 4 bases and J shed 2 bases, with 9 bases lying between them. This CDR3 comprises 14 residues. In DNA form, the CDR3 reads TGTGCCAGCAGCTCAGAACGGGGCAATCAGCCCCAGCATTTT. Amino acids: CASSSERGNQPQHF.

The J gene is TRBJ2-1, the V gene TRBV15, with 7 positions matching TRBD2. The CDR3 is 15 residues long. The trim removed 0 bases at V and 9 bases at J, leaving 8 bases unmatched. Germline lookup yields CDR1 LNHNV and CDR2 YYDKDF (reference sequence). CDR3 region: CATSRELDPGGEQFF. The DNA for the CDR3 is TGTGCCACCAGCAGAGAATTGGACCCGGGGGGTGAGCAGTTCTTC.

This chain joins TRBV28 and TRBJ2-1, with 13 bases matching TRBD2. Germline V lookup: CDR1 MDHEN, CDR2 SYDVKM. The CDR3 has 16 amino acids. Unmatched junction bases numbered 6, after V lost 2 bases and J lost 8 bases. This CDR3 reads CASSLPGLAGDDEQFF. The CDR3 nucleotides are TGTGCCAGCAGTTTACCTGGACTAGCGGGAGATGATGAGCAGTTCTTC.

This clone came up once. The chain combines TRBV27 with TRBJ1-1; D gene uncertain. The CDR3 extends over 14 amino acids. In germline, CDR1 is MNHEY, CDR2 SMNVEV (reference sequence). V lost 5 bases and J 2 bases, leaving 12 bases between the germline ends. The CDR3 reads CASSLLTGNTEAFF. The CDR3 nucleotides read TGTGCCAGCAGTCTTTTGACGGGAAACACTGAAGCTTTCTTT.

A single count supports this clone. DNA for the CDR3: TGTGCCATCAGTGAGTCGAAAAGGTCAGGGGGGTCGAACACTGAAGCTTTCTTT. This gives the protein CAISESKRSGGSNTEAFF. The gene calls are TRBV10-3 and TRBJ1-1, with 7 bases lining up with TRBD1. The ends lost 0 bases at V and 1 base at J; junction bases unmatched: 11. The CDR3 totals 18 residues. Germline CDR1 reads ENHRY; CDR2 reads SYGVKD.

V is TRBV6-5 and J is TRBJ1-2; tentatively, D is TRBD1 (6 bases). The ends were cut back, 6 bases at V and 8 bases at J, with 13 bases in the middle. The germline CDR1 and CDR2 sequences are MNHEY and SVGAGI. The CDR3 contains 12 residues. The CDR3 is CASRADRPGYTF. CDR3 in DNA: TGTGCCAGCAGGGCCGACAGGCCCGGCTACACCTTC.

This clone was picked up one time. The CDR3 DNA reads as TGTGCCAGCAGCGTAGAGATGGGGGCCTCTGAAGCTTTCTTT. Translation: CASSVEMGASEAFF. The V and J genes are TRBV9 and TRBJ1-1, with D possibly matching TRBD1 (6 bases). Germline V CDR1 and CDR2: SGDLS, YYNGEE. This CDR3 spans 14 amino acids. The ends were cut back, 0 bases at V and 6 bases at J, with 12 bases in the middle.

J is TRBJ1-1 and V is TRBV20-1; D perhaps matches TRBD1 (5 bases). Trimming removed 6 bases at V and 6 bases at J, with 11 bases between. This CDR3 has 11 amino acids. Germline CDR1 and CDR2: DFQATT and SNEGSKA (reference sequence). CDR3 sequence reads: CSARDRAEAFF. The CDR3 coding sequence is TGCAGTGCCAGGGATAGGGCTGAAGCTTTCTTT.

The gene calls are TRBV5-1 and TRBJ2-7; 7 nucleotides match TRBD1. This CDR3 spans 15 amino acids. Germline values: CDR1 SGHRS, CDR2 YFSETQ. V trimming: 4 bases; J trimming: 0 bases; junction bases outside the gene matches: 7. CDR3 sequence reads: CASSLQGPYSYEQYF. In DNA, the CDR3 is TGCGCCAGCAGCCTACAGGGGCCCTACTCCTACGAGCAGTACTTC.

V and J are TRBV7-2 and TRBJ1-2; the D is unclear. The V gene's germline CDR1 is SGHTA and CDR2 FQGNSA. V dropped 5 bases and J dropped 6 bases, with 13 bases sitting between them. The CDR3 totals 13 residues. CDR3 amino acids: CASSTQIGNGYTF. As DNA, the CDR3 is TGTGCCAGCAGCACCCAGATCGGGAATGGCTACACCTTC.

This chain uses TRBV28 with TRBJ1-2; 7 nucleotides match TRBD1. This CDR3 contains 14 residues. J gave up 5 bases and V 10 bases, and 13 bases lay outside the gene matches. The germline V gene has CDR1 MDHEN and CDR2 SYDVKM. Here the CDR3 reads CATPGRQGTYGYTF. CDR3 coding DNA: TGTGCCACCCCAGGTCGACAGGGTACTTATGGCTACACCTTC.

The chain carries TRBV6-2 or TRBV6-3 and TRBJ2-1, with TRBD2 matching 12 bases. The CDR3 is 17 residues long. CDR1 is MNHEY and CDR2 is SVGEGT in the germline V gene. After removal of 5 bases from V and 4 bases from J, the junction contained 9 bases not matched to a gene. For the CDR3, the DNA is TGTGCCAGCAGTACCGCCCGGACTAGCGGGAAATACAATGAGCAGTTCTTC. Translated: CASSTARTSGKYNEQFF.

This clone was picked up one time. The chain joins TRBV7-8 to TRBJ2-7; no definite D call. With 1 base removed from V and 2 bases from J, the gap between germline ends came to 6 bases. The CDR3 extends over 13 amino acids. Per germline, CDR1 SGHVS and CDR2 FQNEAQ. The CDR3 nucleotides are TGTGCCAGCAGCTTAGGTTCTCCCTACGAGCAGTACTTC. The encoded protein is CASSLGSPYEQYF.